This passage covers 19 T cell receptor beta chains from one sample sequenced in a study of blood T cell repertoires in COVID-19. Using immunoSEQ multiplex PCR, the repertoire was profiled, and TCRdb retains in-frame clones only, with some absent. Of roughly 81,000 clones in the sample, around 88% are singletons; the top ten hold 30% to 45%. The sequencing input was peripheral blood. Receptors were obtained from an elderly man with active or convalescent COVID-19.

The genes are TRBV9 and TRBJ2-1, with 15 bases aligning to TRBD2. The CDR3 sequence is 17 residues long. Trimming took 3 bases from V and 9 from J; bases not matched to a gene: 10. CDR1 and CDR2 from the germline V gene are SGDLS and YYNGEE. The CDR3 DNA reads as TGTGCCAGCAGCGCGATGGGACTAGCGGGGGGCCATAGTGAGCAGTTCTTC. Amino acids: CASSAMGLAGGHSEQFF.

V gene TRBV4-2 combines with J gene TRBJ2-3; D remains unclear. With 2 bases removed from V and 4 bases from J, the gap between germline ends came to 7 bases. The CDR3 is 13 residues long. CDR1 LGHNA and CDR2 YNFKEQ come from the germline V gene. The CDR3 region is CASSQPGSDTQYF. CDR3 in DNA: TGTGCCAGCAGCCAACCCGGTTCAGATACGCAGTATTTT.

The chain has TRBV7-9 and TRBJ2-1, with TRBD1 matching over 9 bases. This CDR3 contains 17 residues. The V and J ends lost 6 bases and 0 bases, in that order; junction bases with no gene match: 9. Germline V gives CDR1 SEHNR, CDR2 FQNEAQ (reference sequence). For the CDR3, the DNA is TGTGCCAGCAGGTCGGGACAGGGTAGGAGCTCCTACAATGAGCAGTTCTTC. It translates to CASRSGQGRSSYNEQFF.

By share of the sample, this clone is large. The chain combines TRBV2 with TRBJ1-2; 9 positions match TRBD1. This CDR3 contains 15 residues. The junction had 12 bases not matched to a gene; V was cut back by 5 bases and J by 8 bases. Germline-derived CDR1 and CDR2 are SNHLY and FYNNEI. CDR3 amino acids: CASSTSGTGIEGYTF. In DNA, the CDR3 is TGTGCCAGCAGTACATCCGGGACAGGGATCGAAGGCTACACCTTC.

The genes are TRBV30 and TRBJ1-1, with 10 bases lining up with TRBD1. Germline lookup yields CDR1 GTSNPN and CDR2 SVGIG (reference sequence). With 5 bases clipped from V and 3 bases from J, the junction kept 0 bases outside the gene matches. The CDR3 totals 12 residues. CDR3 sequence: CAWGTGDTEAFF. The CDR3 DNA sequence: TGTGCCTGGGGGACAGGGGACACTGAAGCTTTCTTT.

This chain joins TRBV5-1 and TRBJ2-7; tentative D call: TRBD1 (6 bases). CDR3 length: 15 residues. V was trimmed by 1 base and J by 6 bases, leaving 17 bases between them. CDR1 is SGHRS and CDR2 is YFSETQ in the germline V gene. CDR3 in DNA: TGCGCCAGCAGCTTGAGGGACACCCCCGGGCGCGAGCAGTACTTC. It codes for CASSLRDTPGREQYF.

The chain carries TRBV6-4 and TRBJ1-5; D remains ambiguous. Germline V gene sequence: CDR1 MRHNA, CDR2 SNTAGT. The CDR3 is 12 amino acids. V lost 5 bases and J lost 11, with 13 bases in between. The CDR3 region has the DNA TGTGCCAGCAGTCCCTCACCGCAGGCCCAGCATTTT. It translates to CASSPSPQAQHF.

The V gene is TRBV2, the J gene TRBJ2-5, with D possibly TRBD2 on 5 matching bases. The CDR3 extends over 15 amino acids. CDR1 is SNHLY, CDR2 FYNNEI, per germline. V gave up 7 bases and J gave up 5 bases, with 20 bases separating them. The chain's CDR3 is CASMARGVRSETQYF. The DNA for the CDR3 is TGTGCCAGCATGGCTCGGGGTGTTAGGTCGGAGACCCAGTACTTC.

CDR3 bases: TGTGCCAGCAGCCCCCGCGCTAGCGGGACCAATGAGCAGTTCTTC. Protein: CASSPRASGTNEQFF. The chain carries TRBV3-1 (or the pseudogene TRBV3-2) and TRBJ2-1, with 9 nucleotides matching TRBD2. Germline CDR1 LGHDT, CDR2 YNNKEL (reference sequence). This CDR3 region has 15 residues. J gave up 6 bases and V 4 bases, and 7 bases lay outside the gene matches.

The rearrangement uses TRBV5-1 and TRBJ2-5; 9 bases fit TRBD1. CDR1 is SGHRS, CDR2 YFSETQ, per germline. The CDR3 totals 14 residues. With 4 bases clipped from V and 2 bases from J, the junction kept 3 bases outside the gene matches. The CDR3 DNA sequence: TGCGCCAGCAGCACCGGACAGGGGCAAGAGACCCAGTACTTC. Protein sequence: CASSTGQGQETQYF.

This chain connects TRBV28 to TRBJ1-1; D not resolved. The germline gives CDR1 MDHEN, CDR2 SYDVKM. Trimming took 5 bases from V and 1 from J, leaving 8 bases between them. The CDR3 is made up of 13 amino acids. Written as DNA, the CDR3 is TGTGCCAGCAGTCCTACAGCGAACACTGAAGCTTTCTTT. This translates into CASSPTANTEAFF.

The J gene is TRBJ1-3, the V gene TRBV7-2; D gene unclear. Germline V CDR1 and CDR2: SGHTA, FQGNSA. Trimming took 5 bases from V and 0 from J, leaving 8 bases between them. The CDR3 loop spans 14 amino acids. The CDR3 region is CASSPRDSGNTIYF. CDR3 nucleotides: TGTGCCAGCAGCCCCCGGGACTCTGGAAACACCATATATTTT.

The rearrangement uses TRBV12-3 or TRBV12-4 and TRBJ1-1, with 8 bases matching TRBD1. The CDR3 totals 13 residues. The junction had 1 base not matched to a gene; V was cut back by 3 bases and J by 4 bases. The CDR3 DNA follows: TGTGCCAGCAGTTTCGGACAGGGCACTGAAGCTTTCTTT. As protein: CASSFGQGTEAFF.

With respect to this clone: One end of the junction fails to match germline, which may point to a read error. The chain is built from TRBV19 and TRBJ2-7, with D possibly TRBD1 on 6 matching bases. Looked up from germline, CDR1 is LNHDA and CDR2 is SQIVND (reference sequence). The CDR3 totals 15 residues. The CDR3 sequence: CASSIASGAPYKQYF. CDR3 sequence (DNA): TGTGCCAGTAGTATAGCGTCAGGGGCCCCCTACAAGCAGTACTTC.

The rearrangement uses TRBV27 and TRBJ2-3; a possible D gene is TRBD1 (5 bases). The germline V gene has CDR1 MNHEY and CDR2 SMNVEV (reference sequence). The CDR3 covers 15 residues. The V and J ends lost 6 bases and 3 bases respectively, with 16 bases between them. CDR3 DNA sequence: TGTGCCAGCAGCCCGGACACCCGTGGGACAGATACGCAGTATTTT. Translation gives CASSPDTRGTDTQYF.

Concerning this clone: The junction does not match germline at one end; this may be a read error. The chain joins TRBV28 to TRBJ2-5, with 7 bases that match TRBD2. The CDR3 sequence is 14 residues long. Germline-derived CDR1 and CDR2 are MDHEN and SYDVKM. The CDR3 here is CASLERLAQGTQYF. Written as DNA, the CDR3 is TGTGCCAGCCTGGAAAGACTAGCCCAAGGGACCCAGTACTTC.

The rearrangement links TRBV5-1 to TRBJ2-7; TRBD1 matches 11 bases. Germline loops: CDR1 SGHRS, CDR2 YFSETQ. This CDR3 region has 14 residues. The J segment lost 1 base and the V segment lost 4 bases, leaving 1 base of the junction unmatched. The CDR3 spells CASSGTGGSYEQYF. Here the CDR3 DNA reads TGCGCCAGCAGCGGGACAGGGGGATCCTACGAGCAGTACTTC. Full variable domain (remainder filled in from reference TRBV5-1 and TRBJ2-7): KAGVTQTPRYLIKTRGQQVTLSCSPISGHRSVSWYQQTPGQGLQFLFEYFSETQRNKGNFPGRFSGRQFSNSRSEMNVSTLELGDSALYLCASSGTGGSYEQYFGPGTRLTVT.

This clone was found a few times. This chain joins TRBV2 and TRBJ1-2; D possibly corresponds to TRBD1 (6 bases). The CDR3 runs to 15 residues. CDR1 and CDR2 from the germline V gene are SNHLY and FYNNEI. Trimming shortened V by 3 bases and J by 4 bases, and 15 bases separated the two germline ends. CDR3 loop: CASSEDSPQRYGYTF. DNA for the CDR3: TGTGCCAGCAGTGAGGACAGTCCGCAACGCTATGGCTACACCTTC.

V and J are TRBV7-9 and TRBJ2-5, with TRBD2 matching over 11 bases. V shed 3 bases and J 5 bases; nucleotides not matched to a gene: 2. Germline V gene data show CDR1 as SEHNR and CDR2 as FQNEAQ (reference sequence). There are 14 residues in the CDR3. The CDR3 spells CASSLGLAVETQYF. Here the CDR3 DNA reads TGTGCCAGCAGCTTGGGACTAGCGGTGGAGACCCAGTACTTC.